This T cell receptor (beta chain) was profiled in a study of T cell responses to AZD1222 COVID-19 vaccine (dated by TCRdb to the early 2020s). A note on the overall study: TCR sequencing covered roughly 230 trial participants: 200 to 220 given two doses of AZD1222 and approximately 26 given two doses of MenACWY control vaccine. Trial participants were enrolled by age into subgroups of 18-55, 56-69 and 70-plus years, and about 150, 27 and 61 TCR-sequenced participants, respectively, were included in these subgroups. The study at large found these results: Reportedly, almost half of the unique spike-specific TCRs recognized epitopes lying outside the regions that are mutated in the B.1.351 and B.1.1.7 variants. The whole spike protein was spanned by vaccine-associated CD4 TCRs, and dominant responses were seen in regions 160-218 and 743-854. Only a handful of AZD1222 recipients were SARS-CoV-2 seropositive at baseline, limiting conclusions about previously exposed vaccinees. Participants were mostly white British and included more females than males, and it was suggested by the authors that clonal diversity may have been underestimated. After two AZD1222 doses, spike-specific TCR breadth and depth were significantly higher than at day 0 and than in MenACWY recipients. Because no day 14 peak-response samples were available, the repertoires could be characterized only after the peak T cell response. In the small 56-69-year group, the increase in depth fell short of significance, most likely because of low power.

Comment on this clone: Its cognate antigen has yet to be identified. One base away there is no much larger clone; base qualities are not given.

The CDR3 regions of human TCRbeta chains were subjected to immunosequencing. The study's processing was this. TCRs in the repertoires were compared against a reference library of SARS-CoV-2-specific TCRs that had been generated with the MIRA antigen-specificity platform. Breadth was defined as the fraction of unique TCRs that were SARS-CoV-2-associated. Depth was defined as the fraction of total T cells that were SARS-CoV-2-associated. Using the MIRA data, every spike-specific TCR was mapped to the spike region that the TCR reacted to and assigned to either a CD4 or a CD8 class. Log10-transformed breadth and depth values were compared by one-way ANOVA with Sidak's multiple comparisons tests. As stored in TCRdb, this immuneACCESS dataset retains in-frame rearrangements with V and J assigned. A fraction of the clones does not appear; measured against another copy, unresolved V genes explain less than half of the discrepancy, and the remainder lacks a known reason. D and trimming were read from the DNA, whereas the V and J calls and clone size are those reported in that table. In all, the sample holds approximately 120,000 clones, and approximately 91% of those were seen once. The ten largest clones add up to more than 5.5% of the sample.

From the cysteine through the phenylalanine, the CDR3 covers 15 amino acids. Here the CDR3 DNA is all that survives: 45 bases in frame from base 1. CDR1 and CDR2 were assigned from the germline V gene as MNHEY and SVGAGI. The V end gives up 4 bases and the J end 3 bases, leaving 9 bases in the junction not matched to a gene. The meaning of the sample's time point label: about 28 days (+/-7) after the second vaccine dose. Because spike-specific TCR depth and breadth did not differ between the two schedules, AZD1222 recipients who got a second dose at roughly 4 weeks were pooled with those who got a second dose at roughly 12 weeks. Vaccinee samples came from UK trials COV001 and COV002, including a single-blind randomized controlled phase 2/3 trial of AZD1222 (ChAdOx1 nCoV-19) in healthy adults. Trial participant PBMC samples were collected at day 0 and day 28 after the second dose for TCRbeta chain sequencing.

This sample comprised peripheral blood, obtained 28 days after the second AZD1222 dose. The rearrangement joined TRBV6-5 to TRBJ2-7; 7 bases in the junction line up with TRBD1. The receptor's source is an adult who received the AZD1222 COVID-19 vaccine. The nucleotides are TGTGCCAGCAGTTCCCTACGGGACAGATTCTACGAGCAGTACTTC. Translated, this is CASSSLRDRFYEQYF.